This TCR beta chain stems from a study of cytomegalovirus exposure and HLA in healthy donors. The table came from immunoSEQ multiplex PCR; TCRdb's copy has only in-frame clones and leaves some out. The sample consists of about 170,000 clones, 75% to 90% of them appearing once. The sample consisted of PBMCs. The sequence came from a woman between 18 and 30 years old in good health and CMV-seronegative.

DNA for the CDR3: TGTGCCAGCAGCGGTACTCGGAACACTGAAGCTTTCTTT. Translating gives CASSGTRNTEAFF. The rearrangement links TRBV9 to TRBJ1-1; D not certain. Per the germline V gene, CDR1 is SGDLS and CDR2 is YYNGEE. V lost 3 bases and J lost 1, with 7 bases in between. This CDR3 spans 13 amino acids.